At least ten counts were recorded for the clone carrying this T cell receptor beta chain. Looked up from germline, CDR1 is SGHVS and CDR2 is FQNEAQ. Trimming took 0 bases from V and 1 from J; bases not matched to a gene: 3. There are 16 residues in the CDR3. This record belongs to a study of T cells in Graves' hyperthyroidism and ophthalmopathy. Researchers amplified the TCR beta CDR3 regions from RNA transcripts. The HTBI primer set was used in a first-round RT-PCR of the TCR CDR3. MiXCR was run by TCRdb on the multiplex PCR reads, yielding one entry per CDR3 protein. The sample lists hundreds of thousands of distinct CDR3 sequences, roughly an eighth occurring once.

This sequence joins TRBV7-8 and TRBJ2-3, with 8 bases that match TRBD2. Sequenced sample: blood. The receptor's source is a woman aged 18-29 years with Graves' hyperthyroidism. Here the CDR3 reads CASSLASLAGTDTQYF. The CDR3 DNA reads as TGTGCCAGCAGCTTAGCCTCACTAGCGGGCACAGATACGCAGTATTTT.